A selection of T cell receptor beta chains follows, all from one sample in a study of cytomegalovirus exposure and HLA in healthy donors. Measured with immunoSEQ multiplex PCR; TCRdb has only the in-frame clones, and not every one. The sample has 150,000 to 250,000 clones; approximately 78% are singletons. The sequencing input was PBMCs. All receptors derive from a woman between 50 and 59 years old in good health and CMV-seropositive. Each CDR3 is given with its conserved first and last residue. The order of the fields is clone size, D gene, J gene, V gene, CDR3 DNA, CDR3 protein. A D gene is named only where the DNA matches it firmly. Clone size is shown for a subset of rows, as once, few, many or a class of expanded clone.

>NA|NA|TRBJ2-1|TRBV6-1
TGTGCCAGCAGTGAAGGAGTTGGGCGGGAACGACACAATGAGCAGTTCTTC
CASSEGVGRERHNEQFF
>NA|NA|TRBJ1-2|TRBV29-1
TGCAGCGTTGAAGAAGAGAGGGACTATGGCTACACCTTC
CSVEEERDYGYTF
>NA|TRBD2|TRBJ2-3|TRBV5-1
TGCGCCAGCAGCTTGTCCGCTAGCGGGGGGCGTGATACGCAGTATTTT
CASSLSASGGRDTQYF
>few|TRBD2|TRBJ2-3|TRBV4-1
TGCGCCAGCAGCCAAGGGACAGCGGGAGGGTGGGATACGCAGTATTTT
CASSQGTAGGWDTQYF
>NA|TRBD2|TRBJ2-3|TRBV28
TGTGCCGTAGTGAGCTTTGGGACTACCCTCTTT
CAVVSFGTTLF
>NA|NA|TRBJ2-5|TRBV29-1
TGCAGCGTTGGGGCAGAGTGGGAGACCCAGTACTTC
CSVGAEWETQYF
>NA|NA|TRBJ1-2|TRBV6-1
TGTGCCAGCAGTGAAGCTAGGCGGAGTAACTATGGCTACACCTTC
CASSEARRSNYGYTF
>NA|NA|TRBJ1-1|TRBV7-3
TGTGTCAGCAGCTTAAGAGCTGAGGGAAGTCGAGCTTTCTTT
CVSSLRAEGSRAFF
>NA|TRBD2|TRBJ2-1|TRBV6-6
TGTGCCAGCAGAGGGTCGACGGGGGGGTACAATGAGCAGTTCTTC
CASRGSTGGYNEQFF
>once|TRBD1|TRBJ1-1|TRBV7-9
TGTGCCAGCAGCATACAGGGGGCCCTGAACACTGAAGCTTTCTTT
CASSIQGALNTEAFF
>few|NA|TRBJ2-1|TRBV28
TGTGCCAGCAGTTTTAGGCGGAGGGCCGGATACAATGAGCAGTTCTTC
CASSFRRRAGYNEQFF
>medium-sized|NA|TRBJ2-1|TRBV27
TGTGCCAGCAGTTTAGCGGGGCAGGGAATACATGAGCAGTTCTTC
CASSLAGQGIHEQFF
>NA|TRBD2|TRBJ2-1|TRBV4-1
TGCGCCAGCAGCCAGGCGGACTGGTTACGGGAGGATGAGCAGTTCTTC
CASSQADWLREDEQFF
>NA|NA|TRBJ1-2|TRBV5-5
TGTGCCAGCAGCTTGGTTCGGGAATTGTCTAATGGCTACACCTTC
CASSLVRELSNGYTF
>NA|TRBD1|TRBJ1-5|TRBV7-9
TGTTCCAGCAGCTCGGGACAGGGAAATCAGCCCCAGCATTTT
CSSSSGQGNQPQHF
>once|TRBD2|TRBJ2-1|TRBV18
TGTGCCAGCTCACCAGTCACTAGCGCCCTGGGGGAGCAGTTCTTC
CASSPVTSALGEQFF
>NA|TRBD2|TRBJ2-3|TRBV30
TGTGCCTGGAGTGTCGGAAGCGGGATCACAGATACGCAGTATTTT
CAWSVGSGITDTQYF
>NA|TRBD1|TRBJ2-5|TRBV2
TGTGCCAGCAGTGAGAAGGCAGGGGGCTATGAGACCCAGTACTTC
CASSEKAGGYETQYF
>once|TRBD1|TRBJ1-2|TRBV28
TGTGCCAGCAGTTTAGGCAGGGGGGATTCCTACACCTTC
CASSLGRGDSYTF
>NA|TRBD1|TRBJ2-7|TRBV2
TGTGCCAGCAGTAGATCGGGGACAGGGGTCGGCGAGCAGTACTTC
CASSRSGTGVGEQYF
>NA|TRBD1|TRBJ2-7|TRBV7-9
TGTGCCAGCAGCAAACTCCGGGACAGGGACTACGAGCAGTACTTC
CASSKLRDRDYEQYF
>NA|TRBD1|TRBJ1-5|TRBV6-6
TGTGCCAGCAGCCAAGACAGGGGAGGTCAGCCCCAGCATTTT
CASSQDRGGQPQHF
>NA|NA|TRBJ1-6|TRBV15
TGTGCCACCAGCAGAATGGCGGGGAATAATTCACCCCTCCACTTT
CATSRMAGNNSPLHF
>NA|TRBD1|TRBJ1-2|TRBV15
TGTGCCACCAGCAGAGAAACAGGGGGGCCTCGAGGCTACACCTTC
CATSRETGGPRGYTF
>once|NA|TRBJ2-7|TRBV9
TGTGCCAGCAGCGTAGGGGACACGGAATCCTGCGAGCAGTACTTC
CASSVGDTESCEQYF
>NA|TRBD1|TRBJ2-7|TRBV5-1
TGCGCCAGCAGCTCCGGGACAGGGGGCCTTGAGCAGTACTTC
CASSSGTGGLEQYF
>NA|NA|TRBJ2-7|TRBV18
TGTGCCAGCTCACCGTACTTCTCCTACGAGCAGTACTTC
CASSPYFSYEQYF
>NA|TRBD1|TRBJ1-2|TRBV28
TGTGCCACTCGGGTAGGGACAGGCCTTCCAATGTTC
CATRVGTGLPMF
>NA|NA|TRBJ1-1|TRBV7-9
TGTGCCAGCAGCTCCCAGGGGCGGAACACTGAAGCTTTCTTT
CASSSQGRNTEAFF
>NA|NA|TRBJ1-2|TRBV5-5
TGTGCCAGCAGCTGGGCAGATAACTATGGCTACACCTTC
CASSWADNYGYTF
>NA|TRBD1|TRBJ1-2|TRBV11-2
TGTGCCAGCAGCTTAGCTCCCCCCACAGGGGAGTTCTATGGCTACACCTTC
CASSLAPPTGEFYGYTF
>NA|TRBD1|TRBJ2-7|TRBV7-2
TGTGCCAGCGGGCCGTGGACAGGGGGCGGGGAGCAGTACTTC
CASGPWTGGGEQYF
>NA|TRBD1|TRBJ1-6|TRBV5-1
TGCGCCAGCAGCTACGGACAGGCCAATTCACCCCTCCACTTT
CASSYGQANSPLHF
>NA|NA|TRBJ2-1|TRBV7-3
TGTGCCAGCAGCCCTACCAATGGTGAGCAGTTCTTC
CASSPTNGEQFF
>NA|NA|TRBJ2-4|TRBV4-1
TGCGCCAGCAGCCAAGAGGGGGGACTGGGCGAGGCCAAAAACATTCAGTACTTC
CASSQEGGLGEAKNIQYF
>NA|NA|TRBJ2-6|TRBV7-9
TGTGCCAGCAGCTTAGCGCGGGGCGGGGCCAACGTCCTGACTTTC
CASSLARGGANVLTF
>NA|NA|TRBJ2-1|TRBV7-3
TGTGCCAGCAGCCCCTACCCAATCCTTTTCTTC
CASSPYPILFF
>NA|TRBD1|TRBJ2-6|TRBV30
TGTGCCTGGAGTGTACTTGAGGGACAGCCCTCTGGGGCCAACGTCCTGACTTTC
CAWSVLEGQPSGANVLTF
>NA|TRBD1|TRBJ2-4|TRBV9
TGTGCCAGCAGCGTAGGGGACAGGGCCATTCAGTACTTC
CASSVGDRAIQYF
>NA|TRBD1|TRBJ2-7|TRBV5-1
TGCGCCAGCAGCTGGGGATCGACAGGGTGGTACGAGCAGTACTTC
CASSWGSTGWYEQYF
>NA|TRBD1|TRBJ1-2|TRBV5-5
TGTGCCAGCAGCCCCGGGACAGTCCTCTATGGCTACACCTTC
CASSPGTVLYGYTF
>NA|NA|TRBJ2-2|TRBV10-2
TGCGCCAGCAGAAACACATTGGCCGGGGAGCTGTTTTTT
CASRNTLAGELFF
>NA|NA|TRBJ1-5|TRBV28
TGTGCCAGCAGTCCAGGGCTTCAGCCCCAGCATTTT
CASSPGLQPQHF
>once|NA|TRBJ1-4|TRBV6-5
TGTGCCAGCATAACAACTAATGAAAAACTGTTTTTT
CASITTNEKLFF
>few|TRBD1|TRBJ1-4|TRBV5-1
TGCGCCAGCAGCTCCGGACAGGGTCATGAAAAACTGTTTTTT
CASSSGQGHEKLFF
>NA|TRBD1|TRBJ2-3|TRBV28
TGTGCCAGCAGTTCACCAACCTCCGGGACAGGGAGAGATACGCAGTATTTT
CASSSPTSGTGRDTQYF
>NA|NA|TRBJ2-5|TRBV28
TGTGCCAGTAGTTTATCTCAGCGAATCCAAGAGACCCAGTACTTC
CASSLSQRIQETQYF
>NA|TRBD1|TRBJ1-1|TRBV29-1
TGCAGCGTAGCACAGGGGTCTGACACTGAAGCTTTCTTT
CSVAQGSDTEAFF
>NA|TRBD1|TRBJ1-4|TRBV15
TGTGCCACCAGCTCCCGACAGGGGCATGAAAAACTGTTTTTT
CATSSRQGHEKLFF
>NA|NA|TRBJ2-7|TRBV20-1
TGCAGTGCTGCAGATAACTACGAGCAGTACTTC
CSAADNYEQYF
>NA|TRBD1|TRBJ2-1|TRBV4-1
TGCGCCAGCAGCTCCCGAGAGGGGGCGAATGAGCAGTTCTTC
CASSSREGANEQFF
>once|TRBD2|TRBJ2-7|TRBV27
TGTGCCAGCAGTTTCAATAGCGGGGGTCTCGATGAGCAGTACTTC
CASSFNSGGLDEQYF
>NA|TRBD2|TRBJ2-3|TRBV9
TGTGCCAGCAGCCCCCGACTAGCGGGGGACCCCACAGATACGCAGTATTTT
CASSPRLAGDPTDTQYF
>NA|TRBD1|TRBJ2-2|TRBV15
TGTGCCACCAGCAGAATTACCGGGACAGGATACACCGGGGAGCTGTTTTTT
CATSRITGTGYTGELFF
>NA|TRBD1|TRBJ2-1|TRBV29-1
TGCAGCGTCCTCAGGGGGCTTGAGCAGTTCTTC
CSVLRGLEQFF